Listed below are T cell receptor beta chains from one sample, sequenced in a study of CD8 T cells in ankylosing spondylitis. MiXCR was run by TCRdb on the 5' RACE reads, yielding one entry per CDR3 protein. The sample yields just under 350,000 distinct CDR3 sequences, under 15% seen once. The material sequenced was blood, either unsorted or a sorted T cell fraction (not recorded which). The receptors here all came from a male donor with ankylosing spondylitis or in good health (not recorded which). Both conserved end residues are part of each CDR3. The order of the fields is D gene, V gene, clone size, J gene, CDR3 DNA, CDR3 protein. D genes are given only for firm matches. The size entry is marked missing in some rows and otherwise reads once, few, many or a size class.

TRBD2	TRBV12-3/TRBV12-4	-	TRBJ2-1	TGTGCCAGCAGAACCGGGGTAGCGGGGCTCAATGAGCAGTTCTTC	CASRTGVAGLNEQFF
-	TRBV5-1	-	TRBJ1-5	TGCGCCAGCAGCTTGGGGGCCGCGGGTCAGCCCCAGCATTTT	CASSLGAAGQPQHF
TRBD1	TRBV11-2	few	TRBJ2-7	TGTGCCAGCAGCACCGACAGGGGAAGCGAGCAGTACTTC	CASSTDRGSEQYF
-	TRBV11-2	-	TRBJ2-2	TGTGCCAGCAGCTTAATGGCCGCTAACACCGGGGAGCTGTTTTTT	CASSLMAANTGELFF
TRBD1	TRBV7-8	-	TRBJ2-4	TGTGCCAGCAGCAAACAGGGGGCGGTTGACATTCAGTACTTC	CASSKQGAVDIQYF
-	TRBV20-1	-	TRBJ2-3	TGCAGTGTCCCCCCCCCCGGTGAACCTACGCAGTATTTT	CSVPPPGEPTQYF
TRBD1	TRBV5-4	-	TRBJ2-1	TGTGCCAGCAGCTTGTTACAGGGGGCGTTGAATGAGCAGTTCTTC	CASSLLQGALNEQFF
-	TRBV30	few	TRBJ2-2	TGTGCCTGGAGAAGTGACAGGAACACCGGGGAGCTGTTTTTT	CAWRSDRNTGELFF
TRBD1	TRBV5-1	few	TRBJ1-2	TGCGCCAGCAGCAAGGACAGGGGCAATGGCTACACCTTC	CASSKDRGNGYTF
-	TRBV7-9	-	TRBJ2-2	TGTGCCAGCAGAGAAACGGGACTCAACACCGGGGAGCTGTTTTTT	CASRETGLNTGELFF
TRBD1	TRBV3-1	-	TRBJ1-4	TGTGCCAGCAGCGGATCGAACAGGGGTAGAGGGGAAAAACTGTTTTTT	CASSGSNRGRGEKLFF
-	TRBV6-5	few	TRBJ2-3	TGTGCCAGCAGTTACTCTGCGGGGCCCACAGATACGCAGTATTTT	CASSYSAGPTDTQYF
TRBD2	TRBV6-1	few	TRBJ2-7	TGTGCCAGCAGTGAACGGGGGGATGCACGGTACTTC	CASSERGDARYF
-	TRBV3-1	-	TRBJ1-2	TGTGCCAGCAGCGTCGGGCATGGCTACACCTTC	CASSVGHGYTF
-	TRBV29-1	-	TRBJ1-2	TGCAGCGTTGCCGGACAGCCTGGAGACTATGGCTACACCTTC	CSVAGQPGDYGYTF
TRBD2	TRBV10-3	-	TRBJ2-1	TGTGCCATCAGATCCGGGACTACGGGCTACAATGAGCAGTTCTTC	CAIRSGTTGYNEQFF
TRBD2	TRBV20-1	-	TRBJ2-7	TGCAGTGCTAGAGCCGGACTAGCGGCCATCGTCACCTACGAGCAGTACTTC	CSARAGLAAIVTYEQYF
-	TRBV7-2	few	TRBJ1-4	TGTGCCACCAGAACGAATGAAAAACTGTTTTTT	CATRTNEKLFF
-	TRBV20-1	many	TRBJ2-2	TGCAGTGCTAGAGCGTCTTTGGACCAGAACACCGGGGAGCTGTTTTTT	CSARASLDQNTGELFF
-	TRBV11-2	-	TRBJ2-7	TGTGCCAGCAGCCACGTCTACGAGCAGTACTTC	CASSHVYEQYF
-	TRBV29-1	many	TRBJ1-1	TGCAGCGTTTCTCCCAGGAGATCGAACACTGAAGCTTTCTTT	CSVSPRRSNTEAFF
-	TRBV5-1	many	TRBJ1-1	TGCGCCAGCAGCTTCACAGGGACGACTGAAGCTTTCTTT	CASSFTGTTEAFF
-	TRBV4-2	once	TRBJ2-7	TGTGCCAGCAGCCAAGGTCCCGAGCAGTACTTC	CASSQGPEQYF
TRBD2	TRBV20-1	-	TRBJ2-1	TGCAGTGCTACTTCCGGGACTAGCGGGAGTACTGAGCAGTTCTTC	CSATSGTSGSTEQFF
-	TRBV11-2	few	TRBJ2-4	TGTGCCAGCAGCTTAGATCATACTTTCCAGTTAGCCAAAAACATTCAGTACTTC	CASSLDHTFQLAKNIQYF
-	TRBV12-5	-	TRBJ1-5	TGTGCTAGTGGCGGGACGGGAAATCAGCCCCAGCATTTT	CASGGTGNQPQHF
-	TRBV12-3/TRBV12-4	-	TRBJ2-5	TGTGCCAGCAGTTTTTTACAGGGAGGGACCCAGTACTTC	CASSFLQGGTQYF
TRBD2	TRBV20-1	few	TRBJ2-5	TGCAGTGCTAGAGGGACACCTGGACTAGTTCAAGAGACCCAGTACTTC	CSARGTPGLVQETQYF
-	TRBV5-1	few	TRBJ1-1	TGCGCCAGCAGCCCCATGGAACAGCTAAACACTGAAGCTTTCTTT	CASSPMEQLNTEAFF
-	TRBV11-2	-	TRBJ2-5	TGTGCCAGCAGCTTAGGGTGGAGGAAAGAGACCCAGTACTTC	CASSLGWRKETQYF
-	TRBV28	few	TRBJ1-2	TGTGCCAGCAGTTTATCTGACCCTTGGGGGCAGGACGATGGCTACACCTTC	CASSLSDPWGQDDGYTF
TRBD2	TRBV11-2	few	TRBJ2-1	TGTGCCAGCAGCCCGACCGTAGCGGGAGGCTGGAATGAGCAGTTCTTC	CASSPTVAGGWNEQFF
-	TRBV12-3/TRBV12-4	many	TRBJ2-7	TGTGCCAGCAGTGCTATCTCCGGCACAGGACATTACGAGCAGTACTTC	CASSAISGTGHYEQYF
-	TRBV12-3/TRBV12-4	few	TRBJ2-5	TGTGCCAGCAGTTTTAGGCGGGGACGACAAGAGACCCAGTACTTC	CASSFRRGRQETQYF
-	TRBV4-1	-	TRBJ2-1	TGCGCCAGCAGCCAAGGTCCGAGCTCCTACAATGAGCAGTTCTTC	CASSQGPSSYNEQFF
-	TRBV20-1	few	TRBJ2-1	TGCAGTGCTAGTGTAGGGGGGTGGAATGAGCAGTTCTTC	CSASVGGWNEQFF